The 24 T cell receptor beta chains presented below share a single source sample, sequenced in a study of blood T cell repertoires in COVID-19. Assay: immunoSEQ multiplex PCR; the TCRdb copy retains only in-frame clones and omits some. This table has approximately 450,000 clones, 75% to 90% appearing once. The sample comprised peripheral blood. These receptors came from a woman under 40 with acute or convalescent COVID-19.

The CDR3 DNA reads TGTGCCAGTACGTCCCTTTGGGGGGGGAGTTCACCCCTCCACTTT. Amino acids: CASTSLWGGSSPLHF. The V gene is TRBV19, the J gene TRBJ1-6; maybe TRBD1 (5 bases). Germline assignment: CDR1 LNHDA and CDR2 SQIVND (reference sequence). The CDR3 spans 15 residues. V lost 7 bases and J lost 9, with 19 bases in between.

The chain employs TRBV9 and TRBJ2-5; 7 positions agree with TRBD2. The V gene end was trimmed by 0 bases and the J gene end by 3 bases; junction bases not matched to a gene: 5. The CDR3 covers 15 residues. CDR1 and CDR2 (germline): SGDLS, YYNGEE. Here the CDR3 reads CASSVEGTTKETQYF. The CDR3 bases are TGTGCCAGCAGCGTAGAGGGGACTACAAAAGAGACCCAGTACTTC.

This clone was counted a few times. CDR3 sequence: CASSLGSAGGPDTQYF. The CDR3 nucleotides read TGTGCCAGCAGTTTAGGTTCGGCGGGGGGGCCAGATACGCAGTATTTT. The chain recombines TRBV28 with TRBJ2-3; 9 bases map to TRBD2. V shed 2 bases, J shed 4 bases, and the junction held 7 bases outside the gene matches. Germline V gene lookup returns CDR1 MDHEN and CDR2 SYDVKM. The CDR3 spans 16 residues.

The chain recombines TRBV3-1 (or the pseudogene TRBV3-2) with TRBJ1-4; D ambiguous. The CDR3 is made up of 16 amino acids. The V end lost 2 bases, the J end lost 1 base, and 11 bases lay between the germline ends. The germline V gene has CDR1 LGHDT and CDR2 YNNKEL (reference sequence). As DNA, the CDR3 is TGTGCCAGCAGCCAATCATATCAGGAAACTAATGAAAAACTGTTTTTT. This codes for CASSQSYQETNEKLFF.

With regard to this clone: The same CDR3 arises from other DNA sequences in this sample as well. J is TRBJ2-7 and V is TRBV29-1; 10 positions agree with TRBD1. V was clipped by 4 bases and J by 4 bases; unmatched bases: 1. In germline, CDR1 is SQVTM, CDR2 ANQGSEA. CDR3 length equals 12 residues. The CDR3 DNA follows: TGCAGCGTTGGGGGACAGGGGTACGAGCAGTACTTC. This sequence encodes CSVGGQGYEQYF.

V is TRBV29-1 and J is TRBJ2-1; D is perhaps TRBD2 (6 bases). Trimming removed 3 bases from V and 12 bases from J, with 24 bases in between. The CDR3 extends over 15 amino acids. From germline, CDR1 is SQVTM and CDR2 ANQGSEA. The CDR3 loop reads CSVEGSGLGIRRQFF. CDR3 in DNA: TGCAGCGTTGAGGGTTCGGGACTCGGAATTCGTCGGCAGTTCTTC.

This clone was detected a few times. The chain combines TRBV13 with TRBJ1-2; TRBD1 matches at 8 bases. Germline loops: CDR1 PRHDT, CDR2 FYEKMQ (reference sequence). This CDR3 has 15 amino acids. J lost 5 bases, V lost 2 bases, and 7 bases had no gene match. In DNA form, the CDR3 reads TGTGCCAGCAGCTTACAGGGGGCAGCTCGGTATGGCTACACCTTC. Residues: CASSLQGAARYGYTF. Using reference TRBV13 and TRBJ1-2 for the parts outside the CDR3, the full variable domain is AAGVIQSPRHLIKEKRETATLKCYPIPRHDTVYWYQQGPGQDPQFLISFYEKMQSDKGSIPDRFSAQQFSDYHSELNMSSLELGDSALYFCASSLQGAARYGYTFGSGTRLTVV.

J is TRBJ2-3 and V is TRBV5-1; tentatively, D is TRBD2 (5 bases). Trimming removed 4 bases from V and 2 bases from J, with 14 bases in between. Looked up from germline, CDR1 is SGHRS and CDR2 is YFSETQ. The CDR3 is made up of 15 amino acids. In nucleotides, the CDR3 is TGCGCCAGCAGCCCCGGGGTTATCTACACAGATACGCAGTATTTT. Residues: CASSPGVIYTDTQYF.

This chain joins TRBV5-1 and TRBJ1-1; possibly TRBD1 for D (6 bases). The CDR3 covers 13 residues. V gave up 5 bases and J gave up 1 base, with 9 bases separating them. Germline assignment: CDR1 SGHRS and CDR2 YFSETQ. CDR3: CASRPGQNTEAFF. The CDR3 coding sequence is TGCGCCAGCAGACCGGGACAGAACACTGAAGCTTTCTTT. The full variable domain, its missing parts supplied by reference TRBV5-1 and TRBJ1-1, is KAGVTQTPRYLIKTRGQQVTLSCSPISGHRSVSWYQQTPGQGLQFLFEYFSETQRNKGNFPGRFSGRQFSNSRSEMNVSTLELGDSALYLCASRPGQNTEAFFGQGTRLTVV.

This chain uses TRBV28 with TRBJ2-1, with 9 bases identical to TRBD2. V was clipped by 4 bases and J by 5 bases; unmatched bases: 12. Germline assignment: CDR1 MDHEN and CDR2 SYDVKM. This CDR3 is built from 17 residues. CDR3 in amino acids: CASSSQGGGGADNEQFF. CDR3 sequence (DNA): TGTGCCAGCAGTTCCCAGGGCGGCGGGGGGGCCGACAATGAGCAGTTCTTC.

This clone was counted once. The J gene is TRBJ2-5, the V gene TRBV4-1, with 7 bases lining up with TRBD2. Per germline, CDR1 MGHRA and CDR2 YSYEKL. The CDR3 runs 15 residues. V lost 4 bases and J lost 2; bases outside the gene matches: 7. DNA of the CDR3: TGCGCCAGCAGCCCCGAGGGAGGGGCACAAGAGACCCAGTACTTC. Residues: CASSPEGGAQETQYF.

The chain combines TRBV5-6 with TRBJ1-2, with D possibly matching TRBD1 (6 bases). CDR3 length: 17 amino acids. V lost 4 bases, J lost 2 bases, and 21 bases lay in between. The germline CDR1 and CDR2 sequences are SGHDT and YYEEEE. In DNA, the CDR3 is TGTGCCAGCAGCCGACAGGTCGGGGCCGTCCTCAACTATGGCTACACCTTC. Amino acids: CASSRQVGAVLNYGYTF.

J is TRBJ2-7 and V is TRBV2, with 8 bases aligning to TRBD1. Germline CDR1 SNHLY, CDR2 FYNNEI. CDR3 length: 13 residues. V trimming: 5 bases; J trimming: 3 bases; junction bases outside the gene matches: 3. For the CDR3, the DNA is TGTGCCAGCAGTCGGGACAGGTTCTACGAGCAGTACTTC. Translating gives CASSRDRFYEQYF.

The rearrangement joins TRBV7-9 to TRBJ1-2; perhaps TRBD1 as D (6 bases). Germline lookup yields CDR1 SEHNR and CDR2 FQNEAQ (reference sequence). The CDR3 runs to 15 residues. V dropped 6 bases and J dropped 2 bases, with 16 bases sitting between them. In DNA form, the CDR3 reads TGTGCCAGCAGGTTCACACCCGGACAGAACTATGGCTACACCTTC. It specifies CASRFTPGQNYGYTF.

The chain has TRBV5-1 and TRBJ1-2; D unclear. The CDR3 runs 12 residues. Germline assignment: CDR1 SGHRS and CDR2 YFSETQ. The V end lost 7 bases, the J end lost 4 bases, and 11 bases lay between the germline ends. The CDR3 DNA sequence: TGCGCCAGCCGGGAAGGAGGCTATGGCTACACCTTC. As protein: CASREGGYGYTF. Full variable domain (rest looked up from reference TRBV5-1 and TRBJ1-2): KAGVTQTPRYLIKTRGQQVTLSCSPISGHRSVSWYQQTPGQGLQFLFEYFSETQRNKGNFPGRFSGRQFSNSRSEMNVSTLELGDSALYLCASREGGYGYTFGSGTRLTVV.

The DNA for the CDR3 is TGTGCCAGCAGACAAGACAGGGGGCGAACTGAAGCTTTCTTT. It is translated as CASRQDRGRTEAFF. J is TRBJ1-1 and V is TRBV11-2; 10 bases line up with TRBD1. This CDR3 has 14 residues. Germline CDR1 is SGHAT and CDR2 is FQNNGV. V shed 6 bases and J 5 bases; nucleotides not matched to a gene: 6.

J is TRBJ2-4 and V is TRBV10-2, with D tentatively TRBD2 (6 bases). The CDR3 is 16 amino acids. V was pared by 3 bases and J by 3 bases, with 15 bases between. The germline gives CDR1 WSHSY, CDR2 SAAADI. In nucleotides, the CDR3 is TGCGCCAGCAGTGATGCTCGGGAGTACGACAAAAACATTCAGTACTTC. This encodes CASSDAREYDKNIQYF.

The CDR3, as DNA: TGTGCCAGCAGCTTAGTGCAGGGCTTCTACAATGAGCAGTTCTTC. Translation gives CASSLVQGFYNEQFF. The chain combines TRBV7-9 with TRBJ2-1; maybe TRBD1 (5 bases). Germline lookup yields CDR1 SEHNR and CDR2 FQNEAQ (reference sequence). The CDR3 runs 15 residues. The ends were cut back, 1 base at V and 3 bases at J, with 10 bases in the middle.

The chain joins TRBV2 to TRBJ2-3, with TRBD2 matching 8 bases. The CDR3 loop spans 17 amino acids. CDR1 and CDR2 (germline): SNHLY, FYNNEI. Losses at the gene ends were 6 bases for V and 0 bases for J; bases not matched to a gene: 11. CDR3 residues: CASSDSIGGASTDTQYF. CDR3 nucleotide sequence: TGTGCCAGCAGCGACTCCATCGGGGGGGCCAGCACAGATACGCAGTATTTT.

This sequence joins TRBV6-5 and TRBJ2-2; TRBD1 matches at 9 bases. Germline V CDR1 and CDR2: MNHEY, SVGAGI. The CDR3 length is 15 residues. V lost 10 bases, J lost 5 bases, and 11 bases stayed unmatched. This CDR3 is CATGGQGLPTGELFF. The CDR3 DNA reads TGTGCCACCGGAGGACAGGGGCTTCCTACCGGGGAGCTGTTTTTT.

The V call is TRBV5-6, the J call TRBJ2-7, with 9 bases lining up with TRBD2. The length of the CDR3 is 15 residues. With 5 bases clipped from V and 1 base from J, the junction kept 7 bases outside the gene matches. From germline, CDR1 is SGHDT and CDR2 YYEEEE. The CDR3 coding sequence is TGTGCCAGCAGACGGAGAGCGGGGGGATCCTACGAGCAGTACTTC. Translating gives CASRRRAGGSYEQYF.

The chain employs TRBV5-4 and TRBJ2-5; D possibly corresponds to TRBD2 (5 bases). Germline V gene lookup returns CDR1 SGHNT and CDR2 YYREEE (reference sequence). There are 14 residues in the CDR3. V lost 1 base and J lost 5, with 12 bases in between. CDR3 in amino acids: CASSLSRVGETQYF. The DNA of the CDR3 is TGTGCCAGCAGCTTGTCGAGGGTGGGCGAGACCCAGTACTTC.

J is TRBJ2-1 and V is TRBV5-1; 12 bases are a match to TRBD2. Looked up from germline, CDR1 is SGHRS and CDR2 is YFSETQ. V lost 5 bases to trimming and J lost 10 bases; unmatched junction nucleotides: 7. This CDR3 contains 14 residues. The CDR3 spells CASSRLAGEGEQFF. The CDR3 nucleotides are TGCGCCAGCAGTAGACTAGCGGGGGAGGGGGAGCAGTTCTTC.

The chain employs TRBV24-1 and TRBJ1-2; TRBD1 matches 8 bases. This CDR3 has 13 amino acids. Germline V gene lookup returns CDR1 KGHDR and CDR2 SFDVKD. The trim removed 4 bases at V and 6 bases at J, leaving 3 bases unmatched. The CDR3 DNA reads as TGTGCCACCAGTGAATCGACAGGGGATGGCTACACCTTC. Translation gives CATSESTGDGYTF.